This T cell receptor beta chain stems from a study of shared clonotypes between healthy human individuals. Looking at the study overall: Per donor, CD8 memory used one plate, CD8 naive used two, CD4 memory used three and CD4 naive used three.

Points from the study as a whole: Naive CD4 clonotypes were shared across a few donors at 4.5% to 6%. It was the non-shared clonotypes that had lower generation probabilities than clonotypes shared by all four donors.

Nashville, Tennessee was home to all donors, each a Caucasian adult. Clones were read by immunoSEQ multiplex PCR, and TCRdb kept only the in-frame ones, dropping some. This sample yields 600,000 to 750,000 clones, of which approximately 75% are seen a single time; around 1.8% belongs to the top ten. This clone was found a few times. As yet, its antigen is unknown. In the same sample, other DNA sequences code for this CDR3. CDR1 and CDR2 (germline): MDHEN, SYDVKM. V was clipped by 6 bases and J by 4 bases; unmatched bases: 5. There are 13 residues in the CDR3. Sequencing used memory CD4+ T cells sorted from blood. Subset of the sample: CD45RA-negative fraction. The genes are TRBV28 and TRBJ1-2; TRBD1 matches at 7 bases. The TCR comes from a woman aged 25 to 39 in good health. The CDR3 DNA reads TGTGCCAGCAGCTCGGGACAGACCTATGGCTACACCTTC. It is translated as CASSSGQTYGYTF.